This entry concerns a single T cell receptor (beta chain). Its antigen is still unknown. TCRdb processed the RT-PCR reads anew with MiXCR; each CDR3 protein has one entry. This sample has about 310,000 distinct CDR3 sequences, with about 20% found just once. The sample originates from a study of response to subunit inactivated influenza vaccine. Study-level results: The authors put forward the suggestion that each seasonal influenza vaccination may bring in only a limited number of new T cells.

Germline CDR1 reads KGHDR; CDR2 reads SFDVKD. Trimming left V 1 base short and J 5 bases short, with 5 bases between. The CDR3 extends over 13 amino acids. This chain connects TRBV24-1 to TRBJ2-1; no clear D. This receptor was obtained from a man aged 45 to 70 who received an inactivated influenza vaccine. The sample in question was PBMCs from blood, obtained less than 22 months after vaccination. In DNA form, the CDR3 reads TGTGCCACCAGTGATTTTGCCGACAATGAGCAGTTCTTC. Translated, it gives CATSDFADNEQFF.